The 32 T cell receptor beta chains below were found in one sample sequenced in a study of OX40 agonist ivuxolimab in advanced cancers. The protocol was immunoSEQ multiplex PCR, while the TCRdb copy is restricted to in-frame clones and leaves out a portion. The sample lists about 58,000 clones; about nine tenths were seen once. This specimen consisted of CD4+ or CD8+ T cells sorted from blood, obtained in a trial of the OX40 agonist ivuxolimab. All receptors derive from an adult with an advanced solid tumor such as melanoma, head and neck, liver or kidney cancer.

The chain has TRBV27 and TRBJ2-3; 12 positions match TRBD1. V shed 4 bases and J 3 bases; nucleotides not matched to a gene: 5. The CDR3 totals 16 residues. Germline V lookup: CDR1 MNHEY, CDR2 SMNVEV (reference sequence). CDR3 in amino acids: CASSSVGQGATDTQYF. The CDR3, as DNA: TGTGCCAGCAGTTCTGTGGGACAGGGGGCGACAGATACGCAGTATTTT.

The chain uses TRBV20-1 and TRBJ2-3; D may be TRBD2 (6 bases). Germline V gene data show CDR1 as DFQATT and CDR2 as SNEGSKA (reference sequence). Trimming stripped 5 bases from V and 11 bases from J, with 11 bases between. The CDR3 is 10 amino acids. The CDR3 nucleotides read TGCAGTGCTCGGGACTGGAGGCAGTATTTT. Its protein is CSARDWRQYF.

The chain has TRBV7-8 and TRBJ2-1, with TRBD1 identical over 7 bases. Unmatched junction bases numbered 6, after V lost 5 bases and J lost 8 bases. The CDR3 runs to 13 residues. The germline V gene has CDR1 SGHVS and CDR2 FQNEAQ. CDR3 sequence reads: CASSVDRVDEQFF. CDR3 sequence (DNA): TGTGCCAGCAGCGTCGACAGGGTGGATGAGCAGTTCTTC.

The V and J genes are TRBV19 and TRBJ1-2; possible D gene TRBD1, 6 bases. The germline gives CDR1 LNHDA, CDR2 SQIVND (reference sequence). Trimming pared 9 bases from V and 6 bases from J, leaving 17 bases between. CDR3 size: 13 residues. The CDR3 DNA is TGTGCCAGCTCCATGGGGGCAGCCCATGGCTACACCTTC. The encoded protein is CASSMGAAHGYTF.

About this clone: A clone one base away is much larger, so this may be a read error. As DNA, the CDR3 is TGTGCCAGCAGCTTCGGGGAGACCCAGTACTTC. The encoded protein is CASSFGETQYF. The chain has TRBV7-9 and TRBJ2-5; unclear D gene. Trimming took off 3 bases at V and 5 bases at J, with 4 bases between the two ends. Germline assignment: CDR1 SEHNR and CDR2 FQNEAQ (reference sequence). The CDR3 spans 11 residues.

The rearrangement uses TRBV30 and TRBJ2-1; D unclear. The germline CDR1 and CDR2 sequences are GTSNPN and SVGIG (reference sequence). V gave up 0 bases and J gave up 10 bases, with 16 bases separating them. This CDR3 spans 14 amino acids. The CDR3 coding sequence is TGTGCCTGGAGTGTTGTTCGTGGGTCGTACGAGCAGTTCTTC. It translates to CAWSVVRGSYEQFF.

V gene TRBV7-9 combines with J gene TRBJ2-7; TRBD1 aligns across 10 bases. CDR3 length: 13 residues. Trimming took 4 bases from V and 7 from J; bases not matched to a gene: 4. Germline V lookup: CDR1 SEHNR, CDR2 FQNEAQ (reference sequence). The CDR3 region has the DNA TGTGCCAGCAGCTCCGGACAGGGGGGTGAGCAGTACTTC. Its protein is CASSSGQGGEQYF. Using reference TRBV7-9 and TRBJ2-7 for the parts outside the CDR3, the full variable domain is DTGVSQNPRHKITKRGQNVTFRCDPISEHNRLYWYRQTLGQGPEFLTYFQNEAQLEKSRLLSDRFSAERPKGSFSTLEIQRTEQGDSAMYLCASSSGQGGEQYFGPGTRLTVT.

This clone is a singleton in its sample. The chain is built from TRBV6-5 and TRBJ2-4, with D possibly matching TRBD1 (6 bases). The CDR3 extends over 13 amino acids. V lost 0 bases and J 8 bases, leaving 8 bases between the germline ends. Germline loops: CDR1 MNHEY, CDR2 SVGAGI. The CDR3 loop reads CASSYSYRDIQYF. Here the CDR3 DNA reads TGTGCCAGCAGTTACTCCTACAGGGACATTCAGTACTTC.

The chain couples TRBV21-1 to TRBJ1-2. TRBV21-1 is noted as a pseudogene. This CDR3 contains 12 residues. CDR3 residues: CASSNGDKGYTF. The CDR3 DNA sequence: TGTGCCAGCAGCAATGGGGATAAAGGCTACACCTTC.

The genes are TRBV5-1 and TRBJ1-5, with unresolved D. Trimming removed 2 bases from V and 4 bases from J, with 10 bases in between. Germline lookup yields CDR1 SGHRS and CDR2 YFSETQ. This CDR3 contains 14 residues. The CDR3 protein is CASSLAPGNQPQHF. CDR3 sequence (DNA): TGCGCCAGCAGCTTAGCCCCGGGGAATCAGCCCCAGCATTTT.

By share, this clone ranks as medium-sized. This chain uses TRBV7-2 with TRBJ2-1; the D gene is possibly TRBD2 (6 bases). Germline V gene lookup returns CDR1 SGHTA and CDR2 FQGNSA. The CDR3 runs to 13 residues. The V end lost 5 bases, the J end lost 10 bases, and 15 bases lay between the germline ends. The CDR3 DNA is TGTGCCAGCAGCCCGGGACTTTCGAGGGAGCAGTTCTTC. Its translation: CASSPGLSREQFF.

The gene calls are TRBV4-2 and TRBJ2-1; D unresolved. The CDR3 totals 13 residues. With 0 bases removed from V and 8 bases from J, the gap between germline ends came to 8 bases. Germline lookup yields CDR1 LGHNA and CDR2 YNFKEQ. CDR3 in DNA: TGTGCCAGCAGCCAAGATCGGTTGGATGAGCAGTTCTTC. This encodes CASSQDRLDEQFF.

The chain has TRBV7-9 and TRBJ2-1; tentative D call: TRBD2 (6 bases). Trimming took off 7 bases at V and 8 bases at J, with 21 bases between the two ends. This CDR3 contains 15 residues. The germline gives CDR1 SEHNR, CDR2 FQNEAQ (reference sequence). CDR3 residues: CASNLQTSVRHEQFF. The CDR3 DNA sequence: TGTGCCAGCAACCTACAGACTAGTGTCAGGCATGAGCAGTTCTTC.

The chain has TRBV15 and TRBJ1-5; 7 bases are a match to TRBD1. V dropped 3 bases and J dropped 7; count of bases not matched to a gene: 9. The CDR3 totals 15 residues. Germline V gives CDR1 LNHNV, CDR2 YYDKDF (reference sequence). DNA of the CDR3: TGTGCCACCAGCAGTCCGCGACAGGGCAGCCAGCCCCAGCATTTT. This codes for CATSSPRQGSQPQHF.

CDR3 amino acids: CASSLTQINTEAFF. The CDR3, as DNA: TGTGCCAGCAGTTTAACCCAGATTAACACTGAAGCTTTCTTT. This chain connects TRBV28 to TRBJ1-1; unclear D gene. Germline V gene data show CDR1 as MDHEN and CDR2 as SYDVKM. The CDR3 consists of 14 residues. V lost 2 bases and J 2 bases, leaving 9 bases between the germline ends.

Here the CDR3 reads CASTSGTAGANVLTF. CDR3 bases: TGTGCCAGCACCTCCGGGACAGCTGGGGCCAACGTCCTGACTTTC. This chain connects TRBV27 to TRBJ2-6, with TRBD1 matching over 7 bases. This CDR3 has 15 residues. Losses at the gene ends were 7 bases for V and 2 bases for J; bases not matched to a gene: 5. From germline, CDR1 is MNHEY and CDR2 SMNVEV (reference sequence).

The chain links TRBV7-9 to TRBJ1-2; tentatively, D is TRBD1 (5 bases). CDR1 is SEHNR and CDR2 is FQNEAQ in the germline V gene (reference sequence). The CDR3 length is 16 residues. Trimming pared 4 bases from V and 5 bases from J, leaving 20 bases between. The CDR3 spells CASSSSGTSAGYGYTF. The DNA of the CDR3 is TGTGCCAGCAGCTCATCCGGGACCTCGGCCGGGTATGGCTACACCTTC. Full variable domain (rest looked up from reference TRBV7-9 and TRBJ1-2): DTGVSQNPRHKITKRGQNVTFRCDPISEHNRLYWYRQTLGQGPEFLTYFQNEAQLEKSRLLSDRFSAERPKGSFSTLEIQRTEQGDSAMYLCASSSSGTSAGYGYTFGSGTRLTVV.

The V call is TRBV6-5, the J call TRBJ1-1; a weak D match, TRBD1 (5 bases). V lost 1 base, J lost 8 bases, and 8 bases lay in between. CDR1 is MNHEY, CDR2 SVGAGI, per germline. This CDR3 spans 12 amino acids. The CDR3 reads CASSYWGGEAFF. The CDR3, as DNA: TGTGCCAGCAGTTACTGGGGGGGGGAAGCTTTCTTT.

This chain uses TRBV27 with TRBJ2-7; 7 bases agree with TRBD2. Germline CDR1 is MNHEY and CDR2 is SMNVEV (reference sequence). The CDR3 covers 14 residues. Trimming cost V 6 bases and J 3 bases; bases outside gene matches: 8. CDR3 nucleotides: TGTGCCAGCAGCGTCGGACTAGATTTCTACGAGCAGTACGTC. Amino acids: CASSVGLDFYEQYV.

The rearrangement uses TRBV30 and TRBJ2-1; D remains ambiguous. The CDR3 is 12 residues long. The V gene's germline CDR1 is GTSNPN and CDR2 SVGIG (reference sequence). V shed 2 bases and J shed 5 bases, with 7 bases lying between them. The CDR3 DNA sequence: TGTGCCTGGAGTCGTAGCAACAATGAGCAGTTCTTC. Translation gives CAWSRSNNEQFF.

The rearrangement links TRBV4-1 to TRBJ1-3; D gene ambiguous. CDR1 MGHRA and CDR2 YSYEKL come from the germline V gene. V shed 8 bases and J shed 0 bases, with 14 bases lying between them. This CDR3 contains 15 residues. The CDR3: CASSTAPFSGNTIYF. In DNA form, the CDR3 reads TGCGCCAGCTCAACAGCCCCATTCTCTGGAAACACCATATATTTT.

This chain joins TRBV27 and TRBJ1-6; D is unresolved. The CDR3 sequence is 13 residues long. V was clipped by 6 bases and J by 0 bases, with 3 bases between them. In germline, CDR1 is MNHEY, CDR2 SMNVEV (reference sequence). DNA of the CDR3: TGTGCCAGCAGCGGCTCCTATAATTCACCCCTCCACTTT. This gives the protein CASSGSYNSPLHF.

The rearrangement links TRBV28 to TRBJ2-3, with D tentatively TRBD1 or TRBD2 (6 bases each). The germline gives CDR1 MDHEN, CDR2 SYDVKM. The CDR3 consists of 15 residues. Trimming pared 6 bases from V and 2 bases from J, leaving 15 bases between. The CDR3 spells CASSGTGALTDTQYF. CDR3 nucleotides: TGTGCCAGCAGCGGGACGGGGGCGCTCACAGATACGCAGTATTTT.

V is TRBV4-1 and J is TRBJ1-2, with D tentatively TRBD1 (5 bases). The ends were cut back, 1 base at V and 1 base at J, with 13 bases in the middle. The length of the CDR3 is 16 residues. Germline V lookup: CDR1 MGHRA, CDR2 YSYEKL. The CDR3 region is CASSQGDGDLNYGYTF. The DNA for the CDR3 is TGCGCCAGCAGCCAAGGAGACGGGGACCTTAACTATGGCTACACCTTC.

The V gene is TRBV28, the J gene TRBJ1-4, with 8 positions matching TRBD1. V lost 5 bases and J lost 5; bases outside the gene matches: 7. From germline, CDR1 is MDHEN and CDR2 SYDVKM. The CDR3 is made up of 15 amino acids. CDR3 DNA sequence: TGTGCCAGCAGTCTCCCCCGGGACAGGAATGAAAAACTGTTTTTT. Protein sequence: CASSLPRDRNEKLFF.

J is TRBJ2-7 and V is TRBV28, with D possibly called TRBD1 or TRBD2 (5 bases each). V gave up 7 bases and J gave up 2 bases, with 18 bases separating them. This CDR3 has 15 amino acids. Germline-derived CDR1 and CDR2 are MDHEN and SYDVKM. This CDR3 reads CASTAPGTGPYEQYF. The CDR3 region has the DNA TGTGCCAGCACCGCCCCCGGGACGGGTCCCTACGAGCAGTACTTC. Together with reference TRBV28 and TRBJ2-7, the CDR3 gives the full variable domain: DVKVTQSSRYLVKRTGEKVFLECVQDMDHENMFWYRQDPGLGLRLIYFSYDVKMKEKGDIPEGYSVSREKKERFSLILESASTNQTSMYLCASTAPGTGPYEQYFGPGTRLTVT.

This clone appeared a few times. The CDR3 protein is CASSQGEGHTEAFF. CDR3 DNA: TGCGCCAGCAGCCAAGGGGAAGGGCACACTGAAGCTTTCTTT. This rearrangement joins TRBV4-1 to TRBJ1-1; no clear D. V was clipped by 1 base and J by 3 bases, with 9 bases between them. Germline CDR1 MGHRA, CDR2 YSYEKL. The CDR3 contains 14 residues.

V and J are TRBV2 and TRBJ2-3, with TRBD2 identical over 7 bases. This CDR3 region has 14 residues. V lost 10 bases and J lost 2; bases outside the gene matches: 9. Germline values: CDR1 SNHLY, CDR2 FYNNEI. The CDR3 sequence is CATHQGLYTDTQYF. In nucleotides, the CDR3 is TGTGCCACCCACCAGGGACTATACACAGATACGCAGTATTTT.

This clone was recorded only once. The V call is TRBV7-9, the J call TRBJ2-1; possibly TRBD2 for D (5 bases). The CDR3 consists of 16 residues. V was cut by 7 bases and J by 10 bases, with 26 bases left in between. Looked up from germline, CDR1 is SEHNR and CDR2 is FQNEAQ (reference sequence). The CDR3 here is CASTSSEGLVFREQFF. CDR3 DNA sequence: TGTGCCAGCACCTCAAGCGAGGGCTTGGTATTTAGAGAGCAGTTCTTC.

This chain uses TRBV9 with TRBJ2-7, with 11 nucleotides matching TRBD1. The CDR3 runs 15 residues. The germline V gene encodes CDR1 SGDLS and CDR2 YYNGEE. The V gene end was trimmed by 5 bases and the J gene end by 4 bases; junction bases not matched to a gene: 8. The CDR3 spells CASSAKGTGGYEQYV. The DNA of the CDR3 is TGTGCCAGCAGTGCAAAGGGGACAGGGGGTTACGAGCAGTACGTC.

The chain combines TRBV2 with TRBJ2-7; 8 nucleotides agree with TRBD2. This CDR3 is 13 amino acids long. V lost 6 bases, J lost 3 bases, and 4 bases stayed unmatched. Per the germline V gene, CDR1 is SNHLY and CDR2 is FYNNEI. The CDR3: CASRGGLDYEQYV. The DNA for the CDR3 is TGTGCCAGCAGGGGGGGACTAGACTACGAGCAGTACGTC.

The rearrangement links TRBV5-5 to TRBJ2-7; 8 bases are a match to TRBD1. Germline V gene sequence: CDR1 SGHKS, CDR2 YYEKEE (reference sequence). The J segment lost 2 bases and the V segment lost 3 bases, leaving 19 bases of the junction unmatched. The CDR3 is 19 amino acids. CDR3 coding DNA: TGTGCCAGCAGCTCCGACCGCCCCGTCGCGGACAGGGCTACCTACGAGCAGTACTTC. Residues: CASSSDRPVADRATYEQYF.